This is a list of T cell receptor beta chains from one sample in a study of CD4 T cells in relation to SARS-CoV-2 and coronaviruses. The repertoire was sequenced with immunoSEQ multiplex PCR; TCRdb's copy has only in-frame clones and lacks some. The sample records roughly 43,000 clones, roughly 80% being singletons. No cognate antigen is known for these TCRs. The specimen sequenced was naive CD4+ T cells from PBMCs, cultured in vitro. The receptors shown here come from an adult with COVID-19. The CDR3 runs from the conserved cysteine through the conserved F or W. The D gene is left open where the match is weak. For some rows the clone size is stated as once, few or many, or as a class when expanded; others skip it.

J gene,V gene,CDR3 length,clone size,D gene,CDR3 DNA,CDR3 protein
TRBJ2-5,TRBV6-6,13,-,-,TGTGCCAGCAGTTACTCTTCGGAAGAGACCCAGTACTTC,CASSYSSEETQYF
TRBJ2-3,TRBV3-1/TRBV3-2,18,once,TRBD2,TGTGCCAGCAGCCAAGAGGTCCCTAGCGGACGGAAATCAGATACGCAGTATTTT,CASSQEVPSGRKSDTQYF
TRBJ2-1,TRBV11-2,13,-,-,TGTGCCAGCAGCTTATTTTCCTACAATGAGCAGTTCTTC,CASSLFSYNEQFF
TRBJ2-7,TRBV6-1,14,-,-,TGTGCCAGCAGTGACCGGGACATTCTCTACGAGCAGTACTTC,CASSDRDILYEQYF
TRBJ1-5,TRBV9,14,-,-,TGTGCCAGCAGCATGACAGGCGGCAATCAGCCCCAGCATTTT,CASSMTGGNQPQHF
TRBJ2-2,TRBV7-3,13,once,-,TGTGCCAGCAGCTTAATAAGTAGTCCAAAGCTGTTTTTT,CASSLISSPKLFF
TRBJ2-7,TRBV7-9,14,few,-,TGTGCCAGCTCCCATCCGTTAGGGCCCTACGAGCAGTACTTC,CASSHPLGPYEQYF
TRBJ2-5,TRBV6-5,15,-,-,TGTGCCAGCAGTTACTCGACACTAGTAAGGGAGACCCAGTACTTC,CASSYSTLVRETQYF
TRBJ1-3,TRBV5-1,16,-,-,TGCGCCAGCAGCTTCAATCCACAGGGCTCTGGAAACACCATATATTTT,CASSFNPQGSGNTIYF
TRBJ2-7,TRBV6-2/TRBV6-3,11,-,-,TGTGCCAGCAGTTACGTCAACGAGCAGTACTTC,CASSYVNEQYF
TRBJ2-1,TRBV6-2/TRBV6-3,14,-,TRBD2,TGTGCCAGCAGCCGCGGGACTAGTCAGGGGGAGCAGTTCTTC,CASSRGTSQGEQFF
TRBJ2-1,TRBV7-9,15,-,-,TGTGCCAGCAGCTTAGGAGAGACTAACAACAATGAGCAGTTCTTC,CASSLGETNNNEQFF
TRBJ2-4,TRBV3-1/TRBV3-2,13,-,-,TGTGCCAGCAGCCAAGATGGGGGAAACATTCAGTACTTC,CASSQDGGNIQYF
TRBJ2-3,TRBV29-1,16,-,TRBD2,TGCAGCGTAGCGGGACCTACGGACTTCGGCACAGATACGCAGTATTTT,CSVAGPTDFGTDTQYF
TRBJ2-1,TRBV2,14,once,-,TGTGCCAGCAGGGCCGATGGCTCCTACAATGAGCAGTTCTTC,CASRADGSYNEQFF
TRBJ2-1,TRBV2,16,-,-,TGTGCCAGCAGAAGATTAAGAGCGGGTTCCCCCAATGAGCAGTTCTTC,CASRRLRAGSPNEQFF
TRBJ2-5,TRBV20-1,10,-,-,TGCAGTGCTCTCACTGAGACCCAGTACTTC,CSALTETQYF
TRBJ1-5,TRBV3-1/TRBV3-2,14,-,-,TGTGCCAGCAGCCAAGACGGAGGGAATCAGCCCCAGCATTTT,CASSQDGGNQPQHF
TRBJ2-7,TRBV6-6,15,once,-,TGTGCCAGCAGTTACTCGGGTACGAGCTCCTACGAGCAGTACTTC,CASSYSGTSSYEQYF
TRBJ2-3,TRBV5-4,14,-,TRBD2,TGTGCCAGCAGCTTGGGCGGAGCGGGGGATACGCAGTATTTT,CASSLGGAGDTQYF
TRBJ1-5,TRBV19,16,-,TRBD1,TGTGCCAGTAGGTTACCGGGACAGGGGGCCTTGGGGCCCCAGCATTTT,CASRLPGQGALGPQHF
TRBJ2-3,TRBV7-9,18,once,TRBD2,TGTGCCAGCAGCTCGCCCAGAAGGACTAGCGGGAGCACAGATACGCAGTATTTT,CASSSPRRTSGSTDTQYF
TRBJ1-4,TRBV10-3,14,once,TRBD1,TGTGCCATCGGGAACCGGGACAGGGATGAAAAACTGTTTTTT,CAIGNRDRDEKLFF
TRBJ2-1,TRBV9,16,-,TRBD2,TGTGCCAGCAGCGTAGGCGGGAGCGACTTCTACAATGAGCAGTTCTTC,CASSVGGSDFYNEQFF
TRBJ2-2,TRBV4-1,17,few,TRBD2,TGCGCCAGCAGCACACGGACTAGCGGGTTCCCGGGCGGGGAGCTGTTTTTT,CASSTRTSGFPGGELFF
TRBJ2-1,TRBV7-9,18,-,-,TGTGCCAGCAGCTCCGGCGGGTCGCTCGGGGCAACCTACAATGAGCAGTTCTTC,CASSSGGSLGATYNEQFF
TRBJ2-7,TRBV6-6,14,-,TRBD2,TGTGCCAGCAGTTCGGGCGGGAGGTTTTACGAGCAGTACTTC,CASSSGGRFYEQYF
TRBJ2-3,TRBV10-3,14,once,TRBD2,TGTGCCATCAGTGATGTTAGCGGGAGCTATACGCAGTATTTT,CAISDVSGSYTQYF
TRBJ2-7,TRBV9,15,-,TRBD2,TGTGCCAGCAGCACGGGACTAGCGTATTCCTACGAGCAGTACTTC,CASSTGLAYSYEQYF
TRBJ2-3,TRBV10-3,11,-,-,TGTGCCAGCCGGGGGGCCGATACGCAGTATTTT,CASRGADTQYF
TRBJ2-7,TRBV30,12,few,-,TGTGCCTGGAGTGTACCCGCCTACGAGCAGTACTTC,CAWSVPAYEQYF
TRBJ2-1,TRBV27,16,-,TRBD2,TGTGCCAGCAGCCGACCGGGACTAGCGGGAGTCAATGAGCAGTTCTTC,CASSRPGLAGVNEQFF
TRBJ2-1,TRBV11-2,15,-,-,TGTGCCAGCAGCTTTAGGTCTAGCGTGGGCAATGAGCAGTTCTTC,CASSFRSSVGNEQFF
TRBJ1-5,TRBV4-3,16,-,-,TGCGCCAGCAGCCGAAACATCGGGAATAGCAATCAGCCCCAGCATTTT,CASSRNIGNSNQPQHF
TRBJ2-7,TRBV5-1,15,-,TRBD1,TGCGCCAGCAGCTTGGCCGCAGGGGGCAAGTACGAGCAGTACTTC,CASSLAAGGKYEQYF
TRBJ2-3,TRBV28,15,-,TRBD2,TGTGCCAGCAGTCGACTAGCGGGAGACACAGATACGCAGTATTTT,CASSRLAGDTDTQYF
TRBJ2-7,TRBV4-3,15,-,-,TGCGCCAGCAGCCAAGTGGGAACGGACTCCTACGAGCAGTACTTC,CASSQVGTDSYEQYF
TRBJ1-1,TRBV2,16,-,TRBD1,TGTGCCAGCAGACCAGGACAGGGGTCGAGTTTGGCTGAAGCTTTCTTT,CASRPGQGSSLAEAFF
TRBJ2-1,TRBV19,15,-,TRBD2,TGTGCCAGTAGTGTTACTAGCGGGAGCAGGAATGAGCAGTTCTTC,CASSVTSGSRNEQFF
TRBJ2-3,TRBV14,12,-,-,TGTGCCAGCAGCCAATCCCCCGATACGCAGTATTTT,CASSQSPDTQYF
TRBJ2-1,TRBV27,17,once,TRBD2,TGTGCCAGCAGTTTTCCGTCTAGCGGGAGCCCCAACAATGAGCAGTTCTTC,CASSFPSSGSPNNEQFF
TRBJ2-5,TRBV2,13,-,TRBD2,TGTGCCAGCAGGGGGCGGGGGGACGAGACCCAGTACTTC,CASRGRGDETQYF
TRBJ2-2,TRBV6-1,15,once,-,TGTGCCAGCAGTGAAGCTGGGGGAGAGGTCGGGGAGCTGTTTTTT,CASSEAGGEVGELFF
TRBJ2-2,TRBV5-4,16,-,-,TGTGCCAGCAGCCGACCCCGGGGTCGTGGCACCGGGGAGCTGTTTTTT,CASSRPRGRGTGELFF
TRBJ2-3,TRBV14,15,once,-,TGTGCCAGCAGCCAGGGGACATTTAGCACAGATACGCAGTATTTT,CASSQGTFSTDTQYF
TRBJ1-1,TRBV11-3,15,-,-,TGTGCCAGCAGCTTAGGGGACGCGGGTGGCGGTGAAGCTTTCTTT,CASSLGDAGGGEAFF
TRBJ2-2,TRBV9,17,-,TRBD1,TGTGCCAGCAGCGTTAGCCCCGACAGGGTACGGACCGGGGAGCTGTTTTTT,CASSVSPDRVRTGELFF
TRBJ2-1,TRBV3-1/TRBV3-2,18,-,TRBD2,TGTGCCAGCAGCCATGCGGGACTAGCGGGAGTTATCTACAATGAGCAGTTCTTC,CASSHAGLAGVIYNEQFF
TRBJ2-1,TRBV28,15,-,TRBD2,TGTGCCAGCAGTTACGGGACTAGCGGGAACAATGAGCAGTTCTTC,CASSYGTSGNNEQFF
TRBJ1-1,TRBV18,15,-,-,TGTGCCAGCTCACCAAACGGCCGGGGATCCACTGAAGCTTTCTTT,CASSPNGRGSTEAFF
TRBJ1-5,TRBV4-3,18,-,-,TGCGCCAGCAGCCAAGATTGGGGGGGGGCTGGTAGCAATCAGCCCCAGCATTTT,CASSQDWGGAGSNQPQHF
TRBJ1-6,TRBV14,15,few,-,TGTGCCAGCAGCCAACTACATGGGATCGGGTCACCCCTCCACTTT,CASSQLHGIGSPLHF
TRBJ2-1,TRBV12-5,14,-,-,TGTGCTAGTGGTAAGTGGGAGAGCAACAATGAGCAGTTCTTC,CASGKWESNNEQFF
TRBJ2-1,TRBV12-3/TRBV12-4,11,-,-,TGTGCCAGCAGCCAGGCCTATGAGCAGTTCTTC,CASSQAYEQFF
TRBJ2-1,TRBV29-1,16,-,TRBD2,TGCAGCGTTGGGCTAGCGGGAGTCGAGTCCTACAATGAGCAGTTCTTC,CSVGLAGVESYNEQFF
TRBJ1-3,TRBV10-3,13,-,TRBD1,TGTGCCATCACGGACAGGGCTGGAAACACCATATATTTT,CAITDRAGNTIYF
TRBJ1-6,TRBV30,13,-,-,TGTGCCGGGGCCGGGGAGATGAATTCACCCCTCCACTTT,CAGAGEMNSPLHF